This entry lists 29 T cell receptor beta chains sequenced from one sample in a study of Ad26.COV2.S vaccination and SARS-CoV-2 variants. Sequenced by immunoSEQ multiplex PCR; TCRdb stores in-frame clones only, minus some. This table holds around 140,000 clones, roughly 90% found once. The specimen comprised peripheral blood, sampled after recovery from COVID-19. All receptors derive from a human donor who had recovered from COVID-19.

The rearrangement links TRBV28 to TRBJ1-1; D not certain. The CDR3 has 15 amino acids. Per germline, CDR1 MDHEN and CDR2 SYDVKM. The V gene lost 3 bases and the J gene lost 1 base, with 12 bases spanning the gap. In DNA, the CDR3 is TGTGCCAGCAGTTTTTTGGACGGGGAGAACACTGAAGCTTTCTTT. Its protein product is CASSFLDGENTEAFF.

This chain connects TRBV7-8 to TRBJ1-2, with TRBD1 as a possible D gene (6 bases). Germline V gene data show CDR1 as SGHVS and CDR2 as FQNEAQ. V was trimmed by 5 bases and J by 5 bases, leaving 15 bases between them. The CDR3 totals 14 residues. CDR3: CASSPRDNPYGYTF. CDR3 DNA: TGTGCCAGCAGCCCCCGGGACAACCCATATGGCTACACCTTC.

This chain connects TRBV7-2 to TRBJ1-1; the D gene is possibly TRBD1 (5 bases). CDR1 and CDR2 (germline): SGHTA, FQGNSA. The CDR3 is 14 residues long. The V end was cut by 4 bases, the J end by 7 bases, with 16 bases between. The CDR3 here is CASSSGPPKDEAFF. The CDR3 nucleotides read TGTGCCAGCAGCTCGGGACCCCCAAAAGATGAAGCTTTCTTT.

J is TRBJ1-2 and V is TRBV29-1, with D possibly matching TRBD1 (5 bases). Trimming took off 6 bases at V and 8 bases at J, with 13 bases between the two ends. CDR1 is SQVTM and CDR2 is ANQGSEA in the germline V gene. The CDR3 consists of 11 residues. The CDR3 loop is CSVLDDRGYTF. CDR3 bases: TGCAGCGTCTTAGACGACAGAGGCTACACCTTC.

The J gene is TRBJ2-7, the V gene TRBV18; D unresolved. The V end was cut by 6 bases, the J end by 1 base, with 10 bases between. CDR3 length: 13 residues. Germline CDR1 reads KGHSH; CDR2 reads LQKENI. The CDR3, as DNA: TGTGCCAGCTCCCAAGGGCGATCCTACGAGCAGTACTTC. Translation gives CASSQGRSYEQYF. Filled out from reference TRBV18 and TRBJ2-7, the complete variable domain reads NAGVMQNPRHLVRRRGQEARLRCSPMKGHSHVYWYRQLPEEGLKFMVYLQKENIIDESGMPKERFSAEFPKEGPSILRIQQVVRGDSAAYFCASSQGRSYEQYFGPGTRLTVT.

The J gene is TRBJ1-1, the V gene TRBV4-3, with TRBD1 as a possible D gene (5 bases). V gave up 1 base and J gave up 4 bases, with 13 bases separating them. The CDR3 has 15 amino acids. Germline V gives CDR1 LGHNA, CDR2 YSLEER. The CDR3, as DNA: TGCGCCAGCAGCCAAGTGGGGCATGTGGGCACTGAAGCTTTCTTT. Translated: CASSQVGHVGTEAFF.

This CDR3 is CASLNFRDPRLAAQHF. The CDR3 region has the DNA TGTGCCAGCCTCAACTTCCGGGACCCGCGGTTAGCGGCCCAGCATTTT. The chain links TRBV28 to TRBJ1-5; a weak D match, TRBD1 (5 bases). This CDR3 has 16 residues. Germline CDR1 is MDHEN and CDR2 is SYDVKM. V lost 8 bases to trimming and J lost 11 bases, with 28 bases between them.

CDR3 sequence: CASSSWGLAGVADTQYF. In nucleotides, the CDR3 is TGTGCCAGCAGCTCCTGGGGACTAGCGGGTGTCGCAGATACGCAGTATTTT. The chain carries TRBV11-2 and TRBJ2-3; 12 bases are shared with TRBD2. The CDR3 loop spans 17 amino acids. Germline V gives CDR1 SGHAT, CDR2 FQNNGV. With V trimmed by 4 bases and J by 4 bases, 9 bases remained unmatched.

CDR3 bases: TGTGCCAGCAGGGTCCGGGACAGGGGTTATGGCTACACCTTC. Amino acid sequence: CASRVRDRGYGYTF. The rearrangement links TRBV5-4 to TRBJ1-2; 10 bases agree with TRBD1. CDR3 length: 14 amino acids. The J segment lost 5 bases and the V segment lost 5 bases, leaving 6 bases of the junction unmatched. Germline CDR1 and CDR2: SGHNT and YYREEE (reference sequence).

V is TRBV7-9 and J is TRBJ1-2; D not certain. This CDR3 has 15 amino acids. Trimming left V 1 base short and J 0 bases short, with 9 bases between. Germline V CDR1 and CDR2: SEHNR, FQNEAQ (reference sequence). As DNA, the CDR3 is TGTGCCAGCAGCTTAGGCCAGTCCCCTAACTATGGCTACACCTTC. Translated: CASSLGQSPNYGYTF.

The V call is TRBV5-1, the J call TRBJ1-2; D is ambiguous. This CDR3 is 14 amino acids long. Trimming stripped 0 bases from V and 5 bases from J, with 11 bases between. CDR1 and CDR2 from the germline V gene are SGHRS and YFSETQ. The CDR3: CASSLGQAGYGYTF. The CDR3, as DNA: TGCGCCAGCAGCTTGGGGCAGGCCGGGTATGGCTACACCTTC.

The J gene is TRBJ2-5, the V gene TRBV19; D is unresolved. This CDR3 is 13 amino acids long. V dropped 9 bases and J dropped 5 bases, with 16 bases sitting between them. Germline CDR1 and CDR2: LNHDA and SQIVND (reference sequence). The CDR3: CASRRAEGETQYF. CDR3 coding DNA: TGTGCCAGCCGCCGGGCCGAAGGGGAGACCCAGTACTTC. Combining the CDR3 with reference TRBV19 and TRBJ2-5 gives the whole variable domain DGGITQSPKYLFRKEGQNVTLSCEQNLNHDAMYWYRQDPGQGLRLIYYSQIVNDFQKGDIAEGYSVSREKKESFPLTVTSAQKNPTAFYLCASRRAEGETQYFGPGTRLLVL.

The CDR3 DNA is TGTGCCAGCAGTTATTCCGGGACTCTCTACAATGAGCAGTTCTTC. Translating gives CASSYSGTLYNEQFF. The chain is built from TRBV6-5 and TRBJ2-1, with a tentative D call TRBD2 (6 bases). CDR3 size: 15 residues. Trimming took off 3 bases at V and 3 bases at J, with 12 bases between the two ends. Looked up from germline, CDR1 is MNHEY and CDR2 is SVGAGI.

The rearrangement joins TRBV18 to TRBJ2-7, with D perhaps being TRBD1 or TRBD2 (5 bases each). Germline assignment: CDR1 KGHSH and CDR2 LQKENI. The V gene lost 3 bases and the J gene lost 5 bases, with 11 bases spanning the gap. CDR3 length equals 13 residues. The CDR3, as DNA: TGTGCCAGCTCACCTCCGGGACGGAACGAGCAGTACTTC. It translates to CASSPPGRNEQYF.

The chain carries TRBV30 and TRBJ1-5; D is unresolved. CDR3 size: 14 residues. Trimming left V 5 bases short and J 5 bases short, with 16 bases between. The germline V gene encodes CDR1 GTSNPN and CDR2 SVGIG (reference sequence). DNA for the CDR3: TGTGCCTGGTGCGAAGGAGACTCCCATCAGCCCCAGCATTTT. Its translation is CAWCEGDSHQPQHF.

V usage is TRBV6-2 or TRBV6-3 and J usage is TRBJ2-3; 7 bases are a match to TRBD2. CDR1 and CDR2 (germline): MNHEY, SVGEGT. The CDR3 covers 15 residues. Losses at the gene ends were 2 bases for V and 2 bases for J; bases not matched to a gene: 4. The CDR3 sequence: CASSYGEGYTDTQYF. The CDR3 region has the DNA TGTGCCAGCAGTTACGGGGAGGGCTACACAGATACGCAGTATTTT.

The V gene is TRBV6-2 or TRBV6-3, the J gene TRBJ2-2; D is perhaps TRBD2 (6 bases). V was shortened by 2 bases and J by 5 bases, with 15 bases between the two germline ends. Germline V gene sequence: CDR1 MNHEY, CDR2 SVGEGT. CDR3 size: 16 residues. The CDR3 spells CASSYLSLASTGELFF. The CDR3 DNA reads TGTGCCAGCAGTTACCTGTCACTAGCAAGTACCGGGGAGCTGTTTTTT.

This clone was seen only a few times. The CDR3 DNA reads TGTGCCAGCAGCCAAGACGGCAGCGTGGAGACCCAGTACTTC. It yields the protein CASSQDGSVETQYF. V is TRBV3-1 (or the pseudogene TRBV3-2) and J is TRBJ2-5, with D unclear. Germline CDR1 and CDR2: LGHDT and YNNKEL (reference sequence). The CDR3 contains 14 residues. V was trimmed by 0 bases and J by 5 bases, leaving 10 bases between them.

This chain's CDR3 is CASSRAGDRGGYTF. The DNA for the CDR3 is TGTGCCAGTAGCCGAGCCGGGGACAGGGGAGGCTACACCTTC. This chain uses TRBV19 with TRBJ1-2; 10 bases line up with TRBD1. The CDR3 loop spans 14 amino acids. Germline V CDR1 and CDR2: LNHDA, SQIVND (reference sequence). Trimming cost V 6 bases and J 8 bases; bases outside gene matches: 9.

CDR3 protein: CASSQDGRTSGAREQFF. The CDR3 region has the DNA TGTGCCAGCAGCCAAGATGGGAGGACTAGCGGGGCCCGAGAGCAGTTCTTC. The J gene is TRBJ2-1, the V gene TRBV3-1 (or the pseudogene TRBV3-2), with TRBD2 identical over 12 bases. Germline trimming cut 0 bases from V and 10 bases from J; bases unmatched to any gene: 10. Germline V lookup: CDR1 LGHDT, CDR2 YNNKEL (reference sequence). The CDR3 is 17 residues long.

CDR3 region: CSARGGAEAFF. CDR3 DNA: TGCAGTGCCCGCGGAGGGGCTGAAGCTTTCTTT. The V gene is TRBV20-1, the J gene TRBJ1-1, with TRBD1 as a possible D gene (5 bases). Trimming left V 6 bases short and J 6 bases short, with 11 bases between. Germline V gives CDR1 DFQATT, CDR2 SNEGSKA (reference sequence). The CDR3 extends over 11 amino acids.

J is TRBJ2-1 and V is TRBV12-5; D is unclear. Trimming left V 1 base short and J 7 bases short, with 11 bases between. Germline-derived CDR1 and CDR2 are LGHNT and FRNRAP. This CDR3 region has 14 residues. CDR3 sequence reads: CASGLGDSGNEQFF. The CDR3 DNA is TGTGCTAGTGGTTTGGGAGATTCGGGTAATGAGCAGTTCTTC.

The chain joins TRBV19 to TRBJ1-2; maybe TRBD1 (6 bases). The germline V gene has CDR1 LNHDA and CDR2 SQIVND (reference sequence). The CDR3 covers 15 residues. Trimming stripped 4 bases from V and 4 bases from J, with 16 bases between. The CDR3 here is CASSTDHRDVYGYTF. CDR3 in DNA: TGTGCCAGTAGTACAGACCACAGGGATGTCTATGGCTACACCTTC.

The V gene is TRBV5-3, the J gene TRBJ1-2; 8 bases align to TRBD1. TRBV5-3 is placed among ORFs of uncertain function. The CDR3 is 16 residues long. J was trimmed by 5 bases and V by 4 bases; bases with no gene match: 13. The CDR3 reads CARSVKWTGRGYGYTF. The CDR3 DNA reads TGTGCCAGAAGCGTAAAATGGACAGGGCGAGGATATGGCTACACCTTC.

This chain joins TRBV7-6 and TRBJ1-2; unclear D gene. Germline loops: CDR1 SGHVS, CDR2 FNYEAQ. This CDR3 has 13 amino acids. Trimming shortened V by 1 base and J by 7 bases, and 10 bases separated the two germline ends. The CDR3 region is CASSLGSGFGYTF. The CDR3 bases are TGTGCCAGCAGCTTAGGCTCTGGGTTTGGCTACACCTTC. Using reference TRBV7-6 and TRBJ1-2 for the parts outside the CDR3, the full variable domain is GAGVSQSPRYKVTKRGQDVALRCDPISGHVSLYWYRQALGQGPEFLTYFNYEAQQDKSGLPNDRFSAERPEGSISTLTIQRTEQRDSAMYRCASSLGSGFGYTFGSGTRLTVV.

The gene calls are TRBV7-9 and TRBJ2-7; no firm D call. V lost 6 bases and J 6 bases, leaving 21 bases between the germline ends. Germline V gene lookup returns CDR1 SEHNR and CDR2 FQNEAQ (reference sequence). The CDR3 is 15 amino acids. This chain's CDR3 is CASSSDGRARFEQYF. The CDR3 bases are TGTGCCAGCAGTTCAGACGGACGGGCAAGATTCGAGCAGTACTTC.

The chain is built from TRBV7-6 and TRBJ2-4; a possible D gene is TRBD2 (6 bases). In germline, CDR1 is SGHVS, CDR2 FNYEAQ. Trimming shortened V by 5 bases and J by 3 bases, and 8 bases separated the two germline ends. The CDR3 length is 13 residues. The CDR3 sequence: CASSRGGKNIQYF. The CDR3 DNA reads as TGTGCCAGCAGCCGGGGAGGCAAAAACATTCAGTACTTC.

This sequence joins TRBV6-1 and TRBJ2-7; a possible D gene is TRBD1 (6 bases). Trimming stripped 2 bases from V and 3 bases from J, with 14 bases between. The CDR3 loop spans 15 amino acids. Germline assignment: CDR1 MNHNS and CDR2 SASEGT. CDR3 region: CASSESGTNDYEQYF. CDR3 in DNA: TGTGCCAGCAGTGAATCCGGGACAAATGACTACGAGCAGTACTTC.

The gene calls are TRBV4-3 and TRBJ1-1; D possibly corresponds to TRBD1 (6 bases). CDR1 and CDR2 from the germline V gene are LGHNA and YSLEER. CDR3 size: 15 residues. Trimming pared 2 bases from V and 4 bases from J, leaving 14 bases between. The DNA for the CDR3 is TGCGCCAGCAGCCAACCACAGGGCGGACGCACTGAAGCTTTCTTT. Amino acid sequence: CASSQPQGGRTEAFF.